Listed here are 21 T cell receptor beta chains from one sample, sequenced in a study of T cells in Graves' hyperthyroidism and ophthalmopathy (dated by TCRdb to about 2019). Library construction relied on multiplex PCR. The data were produced on an Illumina HiSeq 2000. The TCR beta CDR3 regions were amplified from the RNA transcripts. A first-round RT-PCR of the TCR CDR3 used the HTBI primer set with the Qiagen OneStep RT-PCR kit. In-frame beta chains were kept once TCRdb had trimmed the public reads at Q25 with fastp and called clones with MiXCR. Identical CDR3 proteins give one entry, which carries the most common genes and DNA. This sample comprises roughly 380,000 distinct CDR3 sequences, approximately 13% of them detected only once. Around 5.3% of the sample is taken by the ten largest. Sequenced input: blood. Receptors were obtained from a young woman with Graves' hyperthyroidism.

This chain joins TRBV4-1 and TRBJ1-2; D is unresolved. In germline, CDR1 is MGHRA, CDR2 YSYEKL. V dropped 0 bases and J dropped 11 bases, with 22 bases sitting between them. There are 16 residues in the CDR3. The CDR3 nucleotides are TGCGCCAGCAGCCAAGATAGCGGGCTCCCTGGGTTTGGTTACACCTTC. Protein: CASSQDSGLPGFGYTF.

Many counts were recorded for this clonotype. This chain uses TRBV28 with TRBJ2-1; D perhaps matches TRBD1 (6 bases). Germline V CDR1 and CDR2: MDHEN, SYDVKM. Trimming shortened V by 4 bases and J by 2 bases, and 15 bases separated the two germline ends. This CDR3 spans 16 amino acids. Written as DNA, the CDR3 is TGTGCCAGCAGTTCTTCCGGGACACGCACCTACAATGAGCAGTTCTTC. Translated: CASSSSGTRTYNEQFF. Drawing the rest from reference TRBV28 and TRBJ2-1, the complete variable domain is DVKVTQSSRYLVKRTGEKVFLECVQDMDHENMFWYRQDPGLGLRLIYFSYDVKMKEKGDIPEGYSVSREKKERFSLILESASTNQTSMYLCASSSSGTRTYNEQFFGPGTRLTVL.

This clonotype was counted ten times or more. V is TRBV5-1 and J is TRBJ2-3; perhaps TRBD2 as D (7 bases). The V and J ends lost 3 bases and 2 bases respectively, with 19 bases between them. The CDR3 sequence is 17 residues long. Germline assignment: CDR1 SGHRS and CDR2 YFSETQ. The DNA for the CDR3 is TGCGCCAGCAGCTGGGCCTTTGGGAGGGGGGCCACAGATACGCAGTATTTT. Amino acid sequence: CASSWAFGRGATDTQYF.

This chain uses TRBV25-1 with TRBJ1-2, with 10 bases fitting TRBD1. J gave up 5 bases and V 4 bases, and 7 bases lay outside the gene matches. Germline V CDR1 and CDR2: MGHDK, SYGVNS. This CDR3 contains 15 residues. CDR3 amino acids: CASSARDRGKYGYTF. The DNA for the CDR3 is TGTGCCAGCAGTGCCAGGGACAGGGGTAAATATGGCTACACCTTC.

This clonotype has ten or more counts. V gene TRBV6-1 combines with J gene TRBJ2-7; possible D gene TRBD1, 7 bases. Trimming removed 4 bases from V and 0 bases from J, with 16 bases in between. The CDR3 contains 16 residues. Germline CDR1 MNHNS, CDR2 SASEGT. As DNA, the CDR3 is TGTGCCAGCAGTGCTCGCCCAGGGGGGAGCTCCTACGAGCAGTACTTC. Its protein is CASSARPGGSSYEQYF.

This clonotype was counted between two and nine times. The V gene is TRBV5-1, the J gene TRBJ2-5; 8 bases agree with TRBD1. CDR1 is SGHRS and CDR2 is YFSETQ in the germline V gene. This CDR3 comprises 15 residues. The V segment lost 5 bases and the J segment 2 bases; nucleotides outside the gene matches: 8. The CDR3 DNA is TGCGCCAGCAGTTCAGGACAGGGAAAACAAGAGACCCAGTACTTC. Translation: CASSSGQGKQETQYF.

The genes are TRBV30 and TRBJ1-4, with 10 bases matching TRBD1. Germline lookup yields CDR1 GTSNPN and CDR2 SVGIG (reference sequence). V lost 0 bases and J lost 7; bases outside the gene matches: 5. This CDR3 contains 15 residues. The CDR3 loop is CAWSVRDRGSEKLFF. The CDR3 DNA reads TGTGCCTGGAGTGTACGGGACAGGGGCTCTGAAAAACTGTTTTTT.

This clonotype was picked up one time. This rearrangement joins TRBV3-1 to TRBJ2-1; the match to TRBD2 covers 8 bases. CDR3 length: 17 amino acids. Germline V lookup: CDR1 LGHDT, CDR2 YNNKEL (reference sequence). J lost 7 bases, V lost 1 base, and 12 bases had no gene match. The CDR3 DNA follows: TGTGCCAGCAGCCAAGGGCTCTTTTCGGGAGGGCTAAATGAGCAGTTCTTC. Translating it yields CASSQGLFSGGLNEQFF.

Many counts were recorded for this clonotype. J is TRBJ2-1 and V is TRBV7-2, with a tentative D call TRBD1 (6 bases). With 5 bases removed from V and 6 bases from J, the gap between germline ends came to 23 bases. The length of the CDR3 is 17 residues. The germline V gene encodes CDR1 SGHTA and CDR2 FQGNSA. CDR3 bases: TGTGCCAGCAGCCATTCTTTTCGGACAGTCTTGGGCAATGAGCAGTTCTTC. Its translation is CASSHSFRTVLGNEQFF.

This clonotype was found many times. The chain uses TRBV28 and TRBJ1-6; 7 bases map to TRBD1. Trimming removed 6 bases from V and 7 bases from J; junction bases left unmatched: 9. In germline, CDR1 is MDHEN, CDR2 SYDVKM. This CDR3 region has 15 residues. CDR3 in amino acids: CASRFTGTENSPLHF. The CDR3 DNA sequence: TGTGCCAGCAGGTTTACCGGGACAGAGAATTCACCCCTCCACTTT.

V usage is TRBV20-1 and J usage is TRBJ2-5; the D gene is possibly TRBD2 (5 bases). Germline V CDR1 and CDR2: DFQATT, SNEGSKA (reference sequence). The CDR3 length is 13 residues. The V end was cut by 2 bases, the J end by 2 bases, with 9 bases between. CDR3 loop: CSARPPGQETQYF. Written as DNA, the CDR3 is TGCAGTGCTAGACCCCCGGGACAAGAGACCCAGTACTTC.

This clonotype was observed at least ten times. The chain joins TRBV18 to TRBJ2-5; D is undetermined. The V end was cut by 1 base, the J end by 5 bases, with 8 bases between. The CDR3 extends over 13 amino acids. The germline CDR1 and CDR2 sequences are KGHSH and LQKENI. This CDR3 reads CASSPQGGETQYF. Written as DNA, the CDR3 is TGTGCCAGCTCACCACAGGGCGGCGAGACCCAGTACTTC.

This clonotype has a count of ten or more. The rearrangement joins TRBV20-1 to TRBJ2-3; TRBD2 matches 7 bases. With 6 bases clipped from V and 5 bases from J, the junction kept 23 bases outside the gene matches. The CDR3 runs 18 residues. Germline lookup yields CDR1 DFQATT and CDR2 SNEGSKA (reference sequence). The CDR3 region has the DNA TGCAGTGCCCCCCCCCCTGGCGGGAGAAGTATTGATGGAGATACGCAGTATTTT. It is translated as CSAPPPGGRSIDGDTQYF.

Concerning this clonotype itself: This could be a read error, since a much larger clone is one nucleotide away. The chain joins TRBV12-3 or TRBV12-4 to TRBJ2-1; 8 bases agree with TRBD1. The CDR3 extends over 15 amino acids. The V and J ends lost 2 bases and 9 bases, in that order; junction bases with no gene match: 9. CDR3 sequence (DNA): TGTGCCAGCAGTTTATTAGGACAGGGCGAAAGTGAGCAGTTCTTC. This gives the protein CASSLLGQGESEQFF.

This chain uses TRBV25-1 with TRBJ2-1; 9 nucleotides align to TRBD2. Germline trimming cut 4 bases from V and 8 bases from J; bases unmatched to any gene: 9. CDR3 size: 15 residues. Per germline, CDR1 MGHDK and CDR2 SYGVNS. CDR3 DNA: TGTGCCAGCAGTGTTAGGACTAGCGAGACCGATGAGCAGTTCTTC. It yields the protein CASSVRTSETDEQFF.

This clonotype came up a few times. The rearrangement joins TRBV5-1 to TRBJ2-5, with TRBD1 as a possible D gene (5 bases). This CDR3 is built from 12 residues. V dropped 4 bases and J dropped 3 bases, with 7 bases sitting between them. Germline CDR1 reads SGHRS; CDR2 reads YFSETQ. This chain's CDR3 is CASSQTEETQYF. DNA of the CDR3: TGCGCCAGCAGCCAGACAGAAGAGACCCAGTACTTC.

This clonotype was observed at least ten times. This chain connects TRBV7-9 to TRBJ2-3, with 8 bases fitting TRBD2. Germline V gene sequence: CDR1 SEHNR, CDR2 FQNEAQ (reference sequence). The CDR3 totals 15 residues. V shed 2 bases and J 6 bases; nucleotides not matched to a gene: 7. The CDR3 is CASSLIREGHDTQYF. The CDR3 bases are TGTGCCAGCAGCTTAATACGGGAGGGCCATGATACGCAGTATTTT.

This rearrangement joins TRBV24-1 to TRBJ2-1; TRBD1 agrees at 9 bases. CDR3 length: 16 amino acids. In germline, CDR1 is KGHDR, CDR2 SFDVKD. Trimming cost V 2 bases and J 4 bases; bases outside gene matches: 5. This CDR3 is CATSDSTGGTYNEQFF. Here the CDR3 DNA reads TGTGCCACCAGTGATTCTACAGGGGGCACTTACAATGAGCAGTTCTTC.

The CDR3 DNA reads as TGTGCCACCCAACCAGGACAGTCTACCGGGGAGCTGTTTTTT. Residues: CATQPGQSTGELFF. V is TRBV27 and J is TRBJ2-2; maybe TRBD1 (6 bases). Trimming stripped 10 bases from V and 5 bases from J, with 17 bases between. This CDR3 contains 14 residues. Per germline, CDR1 MNHEY and CDR2 SMNVEV (reference sequence).

There are a few counts of this clonotype. The V and J genes are TRBV20-1 and TRBJ2-5; 10 bases are a match to TRBD2. This CDR3 is 14 amino acids long. Unmatched junction bases numbered 9, after V lost 6 bases and J lost 5 bases. Germline loops: CDR1 DFQATT, CDR2 SNEGSKA (reference sequence). The CDR3 sequence: CSARSGRAVETQYF. The CDR3 DNA is TGCAGTGCCCGAAGCGGGAGGGCGGTGGAGACCCAGTACTTC.

This clonotype was found a few times. CDR3 sequence reads: CSAGGGGQPQHF. The CDR3 DNA sequence: TGCAGTGCTGGGGGGGGGGGTCAGCCCCAGCATTTT. The chain has TRBV20-1 and TRBJ1-5; tentatively, D is TRBD1 (5 bases). Germline-derived CDR1 and CDR2 are DFQATT and SNEGSKA (reference sequence). Trimming pared 5 bases from V and 6 bases from J, leaving 11 bases between. CDR3 length: 12 amino acids.